Reported below is one TCR beta chain. Its antigen is undetermined. Data came from immunoSEQ multiplex PCR; TCRdb stores just in-frame clones and leaves some out. The table includes 40,000 to 60,000 clones, roughly 85% detected once. This record comes from a study of T cell responses to AZD1222 COVID-19 vaccine. Overall study results and limits: Spike-specific TCR breadth and depth both grew after two AZD1222 doses. Vaccine-associated CD4 TCRs spanned spike, dominant at 160-218 and 743-854.

This clonotype was obtained from an adult who received the AZD1222 COVID-19 vaccine. This specimen consisted of peripheral blood, obtained 28 days after the second AZD1222 dose.

The CDR3 DNA is TGTGGGGGGGGACGAGAGACCCAGTACTTC. Translation: CGGGRETQYF. The rearrangement links TRBV2 to TRBJ2-5, with 7 nucleotides matching TRBD2. The CDR3 runs to 10 residues. In germline, CDR1 is SNHLY, CDR2 FYNNEI.